What follows are 8 T cell receptor beta chains derived from one specimen sequenced in a study of blood T cell repertoires in COVID-19. Sequenced by immunoSEQ multiplex PCR; TCRdb stores in-frame clones only, minus some. The data contain fewer than 200,000 clones, 88% of them seen just once; the ten biggest clones take up about 8.4%. The sample comprised PBMCs or T cells enriched from blood (not recorded which). These receptors were obtained from a woman aged 18 to 35 who had recovered from COVID-19.

The chain links TRBV28 to TRBJ2-3, with 11 positions matching TRBD1. V lost 1 base and J lost 3; bases outside the gene matches: 9. CDR1 and CDR2 (germline): MDHEN, SYDVKM. There are 18 residues in the CDR3. The CDR3 nucleotides are TGTGCCAGCAGTTTATTTCGGACAGGGGGCGCGTCGACAGATACGCAGTATTTT. This gives the protein CASSLFRTGGASTDTQYF.

The chain combines TRBV7-9 with TRBJ2-1; 7 bases map to TRBD1. Germline loops: CDR1 SEHNR, CDR2 FQNEAQ (reference sequence). The length of the CDR3 is 15 residues. Trimming removed 5 bases from V and 4 bases from J; junction bases left unmatched: 8. CDR3 coding DNA: TGTGCCAGCAGCGCCGCCACAGGGGCTTACAATGAGCAGTTCTTC. Protein: CASSAATGAYNEQFF.

In its sample, this clone was seen a few times. Other DNA sequences in this specimen translate into the identical CDR3. CDR3 region: CASSLAVNTEAFF. CDR3 nucleotide sequence: TGTGCCAGCAGTTTAGCAGTTAACACTGAAGCTTTCTTT. V and J are TRBV28 and TRBJ1-1; unclear D gene. CDR1 is MDHEN and CDR2 is SYDVKM in the germline V gene. Trimming cost V 2 bases and J 2 bases, with 6 bases left between them. CDR3 size: 13 residues.

The genes are TRBV10-1 and TRBJ1-1; 10 bases are a match to TRBD1. Trimming took 6 bases from V and 3 from J; bases not matched to a gene: 7. The CDR3 is 15 amino acids. Per the germline V gene, CDR1 is WNHNN and CDR2 is SYGVQD (reference sequence). CDR3 in amino acids: CASRAGTGADTEAFF. The DNA of the CDR3 is TGCGCCAGCAGAGCCGGGACAGGGGCCGACACTGAAGCTTTCTTT.

J is TRBJ1-3 and V is TRBV7-6; a possible D gene is TRBD1 (5 bases). Trimming removed 2 bases from V and 3 bases from J, with 8 bases in between. CDR1 SGHVS and CDR2 FNYEAQ come from the germline V gene. The CDR3 runs 14 residues. The CDR3 region is CASSLPGLGNTIYF. The CDR3 DNA sequence: TGTGCCAGCAGCTTACCAGGGCTTGGAAACACCATATATTTT.

With respect to this clone: This sample also contains other DNA sequences that code for the same CDR3. The chain is built from TRBV11-3 and TRBJ2-1; TRBD1 is a possible D gene (6 bases). In germline, CDR1 is SGHNT, CDR2 YENEEA. Trimming shortened V by 4 bases and J by 0 bases, and 7 bases separated the two germline ends. The CDR3 spans 14 residues. CDR3 nucleotide sequence: TGTGCCAGCAGCTCGGACAGCTCCTACAATGAGCAGTTCTTC. Protein product: CASSSDSSYNEQFF.

The V gene is TRBV7-8, the J gene TRBJ1-1; weak D call: TRBD1 (5 bases). With 6 bases removed from V and 0 bases from J, the gap between germline ends came to 11 bases. The CDR3 totals 14 residues. Germline-derived CDR1 and CDR2 are SGHVS and FQNEAQ. The CDR3 sequence: CASRTDSLNTEAFF. The CDR3 DNA sequence: TGTGCCAGCAGAACAGACAGCTTGAACACTGAAGCTTTCTTT.

The chain carries TRBV5-1 and TRBJ1-1; D remains ambiguous. V dropped 4 bases and J dropped 0 bases, with 10 bases sitting between them. The CDR3 is 14 residues long. Germline V gene lookup returns CDR1 SGHRS and CDR2 YFSETQ. The CDR3 coding sequence is TGCGCCAGCAGCGTAGGAGGGATGAACACTGAAGCTTTCTTT. The encoded protein is CASSVGGMNTEAFF.